A selection of T cell receptor beta chains follows, all from one sample in a study of T-cell memory formation after mild COVID-19. TCRdb re-analysed the 5' RACE reads in MiXCR, keeping a single row per CDR3 protein. The profile shows under 300,000 distinct CDR3 sequences, 8% to 9.5% of them singletons. The sample comprised PBMCs or a T cell subset sorted from them (not recorded which). Receptor source: a man in his late teens or twenties who had mild COVID-19 (a few samples of this study predate the infection). Cell type and time point are not known. CDR3s include the opening cysteine and the closing phenylalanine or tryptophan. Each record gives: clone size, J gene, V gene, CDR3 length, D gene, CDR3 DNA, CDR3 protein. A D gene is named only where the DNA matches it firmly. Not all rows give a size; the values are once, few, many and, for expanded clones, a class.

>many|TRBJ2-1|TRBV15|17|TRBD1
TGTGCCACCAGCTCCAAGGGGGGACAGGGCTCCTACAATGAGCAGTTCTTC
CATSSKGGQGSYNEQFF
>many|TRBJ2-1|TRBV11-2|14|TRBD2
TGTGCCAGCGAGAGCGGGGGGGCCTGGAATGAGCAGTTCTTC
CASESGGAWNEQFF
>few|TRBJ2-5|TRBV24-1|13|TRBD2
TGTGCCACCTCCCGGGAGGGGGGGGAGACCCAGTACTTC
CATSREGGETQYF
>-|TRBJ2-5|TRBV20-1|14|-
TGCAGTGCTAGAGATCTACACAGACAAGAGACCCAGTACTTC
CSARDLHRQETQYF
>few|TRBJ1-5|TRBV7-2|15|-
TGTGCCAGCAGCCCGGGACACAATAGCAATCAGCCCCAGCATTTT
CASSPGHNSNQPQHF
>many|TRBJ2-7|TRBV18|16|TRBD1
TGTGCCAGCTCACCCCCTGGGACAGGGGCCCTCTACGAGCAGTACTTC
CASSPPGTGALYEQYF
>many|TRBJ2-4|TRBV7-2|15|TRBD2
TGTGCCAGCAGCTCTAGCGGGGGGGCCTTTTACATTCAGTACTTC
CASSSSGGAFYIQYF
>few|TRBJ2-5|TRBV7-2|15|TRBD1
TGTGCCAGCAGCCCGACCGGGACAGGGATAGGGACCCAGTACTTC
CASSPTGTGIGTQYF
>-|TRBJ2-7|TRBV5-1|15|-
TGCGCCAGCAAGACCTCCGGACGGGATCCCTACGAGCAGTACTTC
CASKTSGRDPYEQYF
>-|TRBJ2-2|TRBV5-5|16|-
TGTGCCAGCAGCTTGGGGGACTGGGGGAACACCGGGGAGCTGTTTTTT
CASSLGDWGNTGELFF
>many|TRBJ2-6|TRBV7-2|17|-
TGTGCCAGCAGCCAGCTAGGACAGACCTCTGGGGCCAACGTCCTGACTTTC
CASSQLGQTSGANVLTF
>few|TRBJ1-1|TRBV5-1|13|-
TGCGCCAGCAGCTTGGAGGCCAGAGGGGGAGCTTTCTTT
CASSLEARGGAFF
>few|TRBJ1-5|TRBV2|15|-
TGTGCCAGCAGCTCCCGGGGGGTGTACAATCAGCCCCAGCATTTT
CASSSRGVYNQPQHF
>few|TRBJ2-3|TRBV7-2|14|-
TGTGCCAGCAGCTTGGTGATGAACACAGATACGCAGTATTTT
CASSLVMNTDTQYF
>-|TRBJ2-3|TRBV3-1|15|TRBD1
TGTGCCAGCACCCTGGGACAGGGGGATCAAGATACGCAGTATTTT
CASTLGQGDQDTQYF